The subject of this entry is one T cell receptor (beta chain). Its cognate antigen is unknown. V was cut by 5 bases and J by 3 bases, with 17 bases left in between. CDR3 length: 16 amino acids. In germline, CDR1 is SGHTA, CDR2 FQGTGA. These data come from a study of response to subunit inactivated influenza vaccine. TCRdb re-called the RT-PCR reads through MiXCR, storing one row per CDR3 protein. Counted here are fewer than 650,000 distinct CDR3 sequences, approximately 12% occurring once; the ten biggest clones make up around 13%. General observations from the study: Each seasonal influenza vaccination, the authors suggested, recruits few new T cells.

The V gene is TRBV7-3, the J gene TRBJ2-1, with D unresolved. This clonotype was sampled from a man in his forties or fifties who received an inactivated influenza vaccine. The source material was PBMCs from blood, sampled 40 to 50 days after vaccination. The CDR3: CASSPLVGIHYNEQFF. The CDR3 coding sequence is TGTGCCAGCAGCCCACTTGTTGGGATACACTACAATGAGCAGTTCTTC.